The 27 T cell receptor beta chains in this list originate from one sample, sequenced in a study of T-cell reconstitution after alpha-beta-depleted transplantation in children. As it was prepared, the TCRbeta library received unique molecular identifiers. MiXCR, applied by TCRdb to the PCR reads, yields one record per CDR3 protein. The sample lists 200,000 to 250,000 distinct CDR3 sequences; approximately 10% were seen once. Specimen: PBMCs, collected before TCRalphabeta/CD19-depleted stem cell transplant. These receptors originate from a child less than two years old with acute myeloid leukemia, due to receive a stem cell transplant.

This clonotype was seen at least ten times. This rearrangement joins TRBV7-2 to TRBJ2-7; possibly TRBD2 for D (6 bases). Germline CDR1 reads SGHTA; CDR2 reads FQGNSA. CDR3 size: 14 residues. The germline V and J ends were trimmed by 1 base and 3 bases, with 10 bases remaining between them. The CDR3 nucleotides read TGTGCCAGCAGCTTAGGGAGGGAGCTCTACGAGCAGTACTTC. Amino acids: CASSLGRELYEQYF.

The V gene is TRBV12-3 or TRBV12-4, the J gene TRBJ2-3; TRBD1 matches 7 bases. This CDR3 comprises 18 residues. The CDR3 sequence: CTCSLNAGTVSSTDTQYF. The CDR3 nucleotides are TGTACCTGCAGTTTAAACGCAGGGACAGTGTCTAGCACAGATACGCAGTATTTT.

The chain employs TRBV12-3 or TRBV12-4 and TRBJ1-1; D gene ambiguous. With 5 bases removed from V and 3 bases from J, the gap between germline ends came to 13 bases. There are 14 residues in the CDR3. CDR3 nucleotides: TGTGCCAGCAGTCTGTATACAGTTCACACTGAAGCTTTCTTT. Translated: CASSLYTVHTEAFF.

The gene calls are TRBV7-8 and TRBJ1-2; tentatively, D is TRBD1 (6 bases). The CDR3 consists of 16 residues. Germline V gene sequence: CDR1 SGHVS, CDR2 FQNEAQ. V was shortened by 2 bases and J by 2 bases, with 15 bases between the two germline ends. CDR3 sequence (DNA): TGTGCCAGCAGCTTACCCGGGGGGCTCCCGAACTATGGCTACACCTTC. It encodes CASSLPGGLPNYGYTF.

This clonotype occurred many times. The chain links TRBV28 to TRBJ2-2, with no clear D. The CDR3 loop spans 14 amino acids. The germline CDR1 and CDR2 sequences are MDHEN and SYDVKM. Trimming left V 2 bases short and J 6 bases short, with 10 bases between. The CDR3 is CASSLVGRAGELFF. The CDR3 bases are TGTGCCAGCAGTTTAGTTGGACGGGCCGGGGAGCTGTTTTTT.

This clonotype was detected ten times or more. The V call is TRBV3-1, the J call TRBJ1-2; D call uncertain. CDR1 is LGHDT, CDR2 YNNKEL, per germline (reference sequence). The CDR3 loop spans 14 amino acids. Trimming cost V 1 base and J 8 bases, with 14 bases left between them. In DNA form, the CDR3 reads TGTGCCAGCAGCCAAGGACCCCTCGGAGGGGGCTACACCTTC. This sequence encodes CASSQGPLGGGYTF.

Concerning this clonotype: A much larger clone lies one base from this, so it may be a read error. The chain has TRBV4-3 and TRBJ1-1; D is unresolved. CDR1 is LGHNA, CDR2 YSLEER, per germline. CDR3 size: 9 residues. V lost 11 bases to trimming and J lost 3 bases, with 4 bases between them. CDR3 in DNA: TGCGCCGGACACACTGAAGCTTTCTTT. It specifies CAGHTEAFF.

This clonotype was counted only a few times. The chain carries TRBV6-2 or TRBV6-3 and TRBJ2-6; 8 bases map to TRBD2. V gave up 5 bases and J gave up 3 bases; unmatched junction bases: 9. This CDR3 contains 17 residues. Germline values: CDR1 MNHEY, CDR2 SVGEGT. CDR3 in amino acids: CASSTGGGQGGANVLTF. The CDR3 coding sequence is TGTGCCAGCAGTACCGGGGGGGGGCAGGGTGGGGCCAACGTCCTGACTTTC.

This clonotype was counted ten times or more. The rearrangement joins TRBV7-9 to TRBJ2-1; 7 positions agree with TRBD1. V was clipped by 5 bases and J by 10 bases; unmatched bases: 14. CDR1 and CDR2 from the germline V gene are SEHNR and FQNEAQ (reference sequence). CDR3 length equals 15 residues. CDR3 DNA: TGTGCCAGCAGCGCACCTAGGGACAGTCTTTGGGAGCAGTTCTTC. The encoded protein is CASSAPRDSLWEQFF.

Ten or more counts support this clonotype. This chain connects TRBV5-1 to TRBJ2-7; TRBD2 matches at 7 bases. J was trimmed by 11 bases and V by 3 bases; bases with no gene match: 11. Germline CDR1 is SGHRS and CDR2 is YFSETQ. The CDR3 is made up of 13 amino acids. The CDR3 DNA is TGCGCCAGCAGCTCCGGATACGGGGGGAAGAAGTACTTC. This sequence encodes CASSSGYGGKKYF.

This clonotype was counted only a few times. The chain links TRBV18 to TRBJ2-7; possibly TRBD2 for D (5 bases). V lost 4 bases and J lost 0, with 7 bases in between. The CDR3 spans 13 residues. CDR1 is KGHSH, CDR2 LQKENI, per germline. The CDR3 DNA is TGTGCCAGCTCACGGGAGCACTCCTACGAGCAGTACTTC. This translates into CASSREHSYEQYF.

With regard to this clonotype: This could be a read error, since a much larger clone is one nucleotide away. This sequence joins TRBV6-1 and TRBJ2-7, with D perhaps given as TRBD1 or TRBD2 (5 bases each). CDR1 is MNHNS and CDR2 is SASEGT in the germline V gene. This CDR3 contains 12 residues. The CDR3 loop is CASEEGTDEQHF. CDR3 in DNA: TGTGCCAGCGAAGAAGGGACGGACGAGCAGCACTTC.

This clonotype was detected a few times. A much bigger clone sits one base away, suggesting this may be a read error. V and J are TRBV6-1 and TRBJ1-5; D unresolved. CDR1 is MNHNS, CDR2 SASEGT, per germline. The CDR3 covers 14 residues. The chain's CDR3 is CVSSPRWGNQPQHF. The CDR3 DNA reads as TGTGTCAGCAGCCCAAGGTGGGGAAATCAGCCCCAGCATTTT.

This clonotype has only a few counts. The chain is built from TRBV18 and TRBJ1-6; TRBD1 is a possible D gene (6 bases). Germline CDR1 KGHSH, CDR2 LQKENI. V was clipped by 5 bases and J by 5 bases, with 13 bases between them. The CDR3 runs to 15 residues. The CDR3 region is CASSSSGADNSPLHF. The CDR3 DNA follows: TGTGCCAGCTCATCTTCAGGGGCAGATAATTCACCCCTCCACTTT.

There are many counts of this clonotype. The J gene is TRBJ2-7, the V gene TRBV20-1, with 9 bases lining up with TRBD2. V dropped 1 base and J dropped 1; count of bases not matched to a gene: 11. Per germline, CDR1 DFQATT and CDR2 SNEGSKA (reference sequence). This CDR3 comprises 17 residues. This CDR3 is CSARVGGTSKFSYEQYF. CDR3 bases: TGCAGTGCTAGAGTTGGAGGGACTAGCAAATTTTCCTACGAGCAGTACTTC.

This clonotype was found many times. The DNA for the CDR3 is TGTGCCAGCAGCCCTGGGACAGGGGTGAAGGTTAGCAATCAGCCCCAGCATTTT. This sequence encodes CASSPGTGVKVSNQPQHF. This chain joins TRBV11-2 and TRBJ1-5, with 10 bases identical to TRBD1. Losses at the gene ends were 5 bases for V and 0 bases for J; bases not matched to a gene: 10. The germline CDR1 and CDR2 sequences are SGHAT and FQNNGV. The CDR3 contains 18 residues.

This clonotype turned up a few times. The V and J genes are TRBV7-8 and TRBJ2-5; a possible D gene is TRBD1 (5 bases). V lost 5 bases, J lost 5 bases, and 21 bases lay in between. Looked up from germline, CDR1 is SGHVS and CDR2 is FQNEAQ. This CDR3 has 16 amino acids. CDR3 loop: CASSPNQYSGMETQYF. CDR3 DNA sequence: TGTGCCAGCAGCCCTAATCAATACTCAGGGATGGAGACCCAGTACTTC.

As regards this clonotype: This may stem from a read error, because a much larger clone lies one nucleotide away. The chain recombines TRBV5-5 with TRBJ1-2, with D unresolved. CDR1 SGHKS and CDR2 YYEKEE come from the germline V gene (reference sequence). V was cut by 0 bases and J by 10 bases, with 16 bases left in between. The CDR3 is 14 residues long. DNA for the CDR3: TGTGCCAGCAGCTTGGCGCGCAGGAAAAAAGACTACACCTTC. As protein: CASSLARRKKDYTF.

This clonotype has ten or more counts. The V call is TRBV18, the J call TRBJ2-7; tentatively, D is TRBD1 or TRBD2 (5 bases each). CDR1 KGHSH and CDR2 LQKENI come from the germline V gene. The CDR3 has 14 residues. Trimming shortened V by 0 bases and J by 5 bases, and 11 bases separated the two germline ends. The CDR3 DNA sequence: TGTGCCAGCTCACCACCGAGCAGGGACCACGAGCAGTACTTC. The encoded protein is CASSPPSRDHEQYF.

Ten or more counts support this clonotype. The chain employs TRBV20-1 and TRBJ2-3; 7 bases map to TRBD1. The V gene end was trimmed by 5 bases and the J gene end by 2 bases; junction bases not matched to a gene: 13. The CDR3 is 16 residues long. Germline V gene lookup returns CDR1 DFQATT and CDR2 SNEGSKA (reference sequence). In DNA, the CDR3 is TGCAGTGCTCCTACCTATGGGACAGCCTACACAGATACGCAGTATTTT. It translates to CSAPTYGTAYTDTQYF.

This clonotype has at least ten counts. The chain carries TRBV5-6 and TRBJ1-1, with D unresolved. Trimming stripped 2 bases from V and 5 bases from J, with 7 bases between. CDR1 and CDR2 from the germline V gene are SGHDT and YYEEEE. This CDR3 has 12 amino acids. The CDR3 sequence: CASSFKRTEAFF. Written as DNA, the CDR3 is TGTGCCAGCAGCTTCAAGCGGACTGAAGCTTTCTTT.

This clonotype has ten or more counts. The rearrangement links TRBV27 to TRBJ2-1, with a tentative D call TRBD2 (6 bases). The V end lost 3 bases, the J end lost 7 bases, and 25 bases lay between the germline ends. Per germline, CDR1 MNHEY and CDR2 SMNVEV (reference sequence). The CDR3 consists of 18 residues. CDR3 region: CASSFPTGAGLRGNEQFF. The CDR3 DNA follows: TGTGCCAGCAGTTTTCCAACCGGGGCGGGACTTCGGGGAAATGAGCAGTTCTTC.

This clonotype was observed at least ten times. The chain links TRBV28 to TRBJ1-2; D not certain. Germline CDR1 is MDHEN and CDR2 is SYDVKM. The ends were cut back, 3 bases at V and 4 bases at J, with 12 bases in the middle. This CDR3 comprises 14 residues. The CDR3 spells CASSFTGQPYGYTF. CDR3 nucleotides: TGTGCCAGCAGTTTTACGGGCCAGCCCTATGGCTACACCTTC.

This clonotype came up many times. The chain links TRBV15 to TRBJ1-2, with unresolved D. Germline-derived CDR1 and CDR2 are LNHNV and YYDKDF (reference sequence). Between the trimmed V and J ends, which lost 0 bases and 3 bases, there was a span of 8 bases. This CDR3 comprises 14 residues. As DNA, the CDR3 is TGTGCCACCAGCAGAGACCAGCTTGACTATGGCTACACCTTC. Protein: CATSRDQLDYGYTF.

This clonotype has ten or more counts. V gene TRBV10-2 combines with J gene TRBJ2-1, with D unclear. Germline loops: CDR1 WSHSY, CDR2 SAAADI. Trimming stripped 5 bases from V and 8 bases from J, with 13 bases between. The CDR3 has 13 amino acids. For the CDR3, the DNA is TGCGCCAGCAGTAGACGGAGTTTAGATGAGCAGTTCTTC. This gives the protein CASSRRSLDEQFF.

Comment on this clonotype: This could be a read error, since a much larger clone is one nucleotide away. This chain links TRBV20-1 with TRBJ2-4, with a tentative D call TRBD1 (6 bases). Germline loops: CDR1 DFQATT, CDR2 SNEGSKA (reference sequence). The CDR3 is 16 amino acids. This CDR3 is CCAPQIGTKGENIQYF. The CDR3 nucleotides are TGCTGTGCCCCGCAAATTGGGACAAAGGGCGAAAACATTCAGTACTTC.

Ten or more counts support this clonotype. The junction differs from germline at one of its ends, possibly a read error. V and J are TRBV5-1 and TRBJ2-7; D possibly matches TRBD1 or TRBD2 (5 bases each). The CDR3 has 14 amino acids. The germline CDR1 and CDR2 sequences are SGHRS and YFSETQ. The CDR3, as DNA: TGCGCCAGCAGATTGGGGGTTGAGGGCTACGAGCAGTACTTC. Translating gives CASRLGVEGYEQYF.